The 20 T cell receptor beta chains given below trace back to one sample, sequenced in a study of tissue T cells after allogeneic stem cell transplantation. Generated by immunoSEQ multiplex PCR, the TCRdb table keeps only in-frame clones and is missing some. The sample lists just over 20,000 clones; roughly three quarters were seen once. The sequencing input was blood. The receptors were sampled from a female BALB/c mouse in good health. This line is of MHC haplotype H2-d.

Concerning this clone: Gene names and germline match the mouse. The read gets to within 1 residue of the CDR3 end, and the germline J gene fills in the rest. The V and J genes are TRBV31 and TRBJ1-4; possibly TRBD1 for D (5 bases). CDR3 length: 13 amino acids. CDR1 is GKSSPN, CDR2 SITVG, per germline. V was pared by 1 base and J by 2 bases, with 5 bases between. The CDR3 DNA, read in part, is TGTGCCTGGAGTCCAGGGTCCAACGAAAGATTATTT. This codes for CAWSPGSNERLF. The whole CDR3 region reads CAWSPGSNERLFF.

Regarding this clone: Mouse gene names apply. The DNA ends 1 residue before the CDR3 does, and the rest of the CDR3 is filled in from the germline J gene. The chain uses TRBV2 and TRBJ2-5; tentative D call: TRBD1 (5 bases). Germline CDR1 LGHNA, CDR2 YSYQKL. Trimming took off 1 base at V and 0 bases at J, with 8 bases between the two ends. CDR3 length equals 15 residues. The CDR3 is CASSQGQFNQDTQYF. The part of the CDR3 DNA that was read is TGTGCCAGCAGCCAAGGACAGTTTAACCAAGACACCCAGTAC. Using reference TRBV2 and TRBJ2-5 for the parts outside the CDR3, the full variable domain is DPKIIQKPKYLVAVTGSEKILICEQYLGHNAMYWYRQSAKKPLEFMFSYSYQKLMDNQTASSRFQPQSSKKNHLDLQITALKPDDSATYFCASSQGQFNQDTQYFGPGTRLLVL.

To note about this clone: Gene names follow the mouse nomenclature. Read coverage stops 1 residue before the CDR3 terminus; the germline J gene supplies the remainder. This sample also contains other DNA sequences that code for the same CDR3. The V and J genes are TRBV5 and TRBJ2-5; 12 nucleotides align to TRBD2. Germline assignment: CDR1 LGHNA and CDR2 YNLKQL (reference sequence). The V gene end was trimmed by 4 bases and the J gene end by 4 bases; junction bases not matched to a gene: 0. This CDR3 comprises 14 residues. CDR3 protein: CASSRDWGEDTQYF. The covered CDR3 bases are TGTGCCAGCAGCCGGGACTGGGGGGAAGACACCCAGTAC.

This clone was recorded a few times. Here the gene names and germline are mouse. The read terminates 1 residue ahead of where the CDR3 ends, so the germline J gene completes it. The gene calls are TRBV5 and TRBJ2-7; 10 bases line up with TRBD2. Germline V gives CDR1 LGHNA, CDR2 YNLKQL (reference sequence). The CDR3 loop spans 14 amino acids. V was clipped by 4 bases and J by 2 bases; unmatched bases: 2. CDR3 sequence reads: CASSRTGGTYEQYF. CDR3 DNA, as far as it was read: TGTGCCAGCAGCCGGACTGGGGGAACCTATGAACAGTAC.

With respect to this clone: Here the gene names and germline are mouse. The read ends 1 residue early relative to the CDR3; the germline J gene fills the gap. J is TRBJ1-1 and V is TRBV14; D perhaps matches TRBD1 (5 bases). This CDR3 is 13 amino acids long. Trimming stripped 4 bases from V and 3 bases from J, with 10 bases between. Germline V gene sequence: CDR1 SGHDT, CDR2 FRDEAV. The CDR3 sequence is CASSLGQYTEVFF. The sequenced part of the CDR3 DNA is TGTGCCAGCAGTCTCGGACAATACACAGAAGTCTTC. Based on the CDR3 plus reference TRBV14 and TRBJ1-1, the full variable domain is EAGVTQSPRYAVLQEGQAVSFWCDPISGHDTLYWYQQPRDQGPQLLVYFRDEAVIDNSQLPSDRFSAVRPKGTNSTLKIQSAKQGDTATYLCASSLGQYTEVFFGKGTRLTVV.

On this clone: Gene names denote mouse genes. The read terminates 1 residue before the CDR3 end, so the remaining end is supplied by the germline J gene. This chain uses TRBV14 with TRBJ1-1; 9 nucleotides agree with TRBD1. CDR1 is SGHDT, CDR2 FRDEAV, per germline. V trimming: 4 bases; J trimming: 4 bases; junction bases outside the gene matches: 5. The CDR3 has 14 amino acids. CDR3 DNA (partial): TGTGCCAGCAGTCCGGGACAGGGCTTCACAGAAGTCTTC. Protein: CASSPGQGFTEVF. From start to end, the CDR3 is CASSPGQGFTEVFF.

In the case of this clone: The gene names here belong to mouse. The read falls 1 residue short of the CDR3 end, and the missing part is taken from the germline J gene. The chain carries TRBV13-3 and TRBJ2-2; 8 bases map to TRBD1. J gave up 0 bases and V 4 bases, and 2 bases lay outside the gene matches. Germline values: CDR1 NNHDY, CDR2 SYVADS. This CDR3 is 15 amino acids long. The sequenced CDR3 bases are TGTGCCAGCAGTCTGGGACAGGCAAACACCGGGCAGCTCTAC. The encoded protein is CASSLGQANTGQLY. The entire CDR3 sequence reads CASSLGQANTGQLYF.

In the case of this clone: Gene and germline names: mouse. The CDR3 loop reads CASSGGTVQDTQYF. The sequenced CDR3 bases are TGTGCCAGCAGTGGGGGGACAGTCCAAGACACCCAGTAC. The J gene is TRBJ2-5, the V gene TRBV13-1, with TRBD1 matching 7 bases. Read data end 1 residue before the CDR3 end; the end is taken from the germline J gene. Germline assignment: CDR1 NSHNY and CDR2 SYGAGN. CDR3 length: 14 amino acids. Trimming at V came to 3 bases and at J to 2 bases, leaving 3 bases not matched to a gene.

This clone was counted only a few times. Any gene name here is a mouse gene name. The read halts 1 residue ahead of the CDR3 end, with the missing end drawn from the germline J gene. The V and J genes are TRBV31 and TRBJ2-7, with a weak D call TRBD1 (6 bases). V was trimmed by 1 base and J by 5 bases, leaving 6 bases between them. The CDR3 is 11 residues long. CDR1 GKSSPN and CDR2 SITVG come from the germline V gene. The CDR3: CAWSRTDEQYF. The CDR3 DNA, read in part, is TGTGCCTGGAGTCGGACAGATGAACAGTAC.

As concerns this clone: These gene names are mouse names. The observed sequence ends 1 residue before the CDR3 terminus, with the missing tail filled in from the germline J gene. The V call is TRBV1, the J call TRBJ2-5, with D perhaps matching TRBD1 (5 bases). Looked up from germline, CDR1 is NSQYPW and CDR2 is LRSPGD (reference sequence). V was trimmed by 0 bases and J by 0 bases, leaving 13 bases between them. This CDR3 is 17 amino acids long. This chain's CDR3 is CTCSADLVTVNQDTQYF. Incomplete CDR3 DNA: TGCACCTGCAGTGCAGATTTGGTGACAGTTAACCAAGACACCCAGTAC. Full variable domain (outside the CDR3, taken from reference TRBV1 and TRBJ2-5): VTLLEQNPRWRLVPRGQAVNLRCILKNSQYPWMSWYQQDLQKQLQWLFTLRSPGDKEVKSLPGADYLATRVTDTELRLQVANMSQGRTLYCTCSADLVTVNQDTQYFGPGTRLLVL.

Remarks on this clone: Gene names are mouse gene names. The sequenced fragment ends 1 residue before the CDR3 boundary, so the rest is inferred from the germline J gene. J is TRBJ2-1 and V is TRBV5; D might be TRBD1 (6 bases). Germline V gene lookup returns CDR1 LGHNA and CDR2 YNLKQL (reference sequence). The CDR3 is made up of 14 amino acids. The ends were cut back, 1 base at V and 6 bases at J, with 10 bases in the middle. CDR3 DNA, as far as it was read: TGTGCCAGCAGCCAAGCAGGGGAAGGTGCTGAGCAGTTC. It codes for CASSQAGEGAEQF. The complete CDR3 reads CASSQAGEGAEQFF.

As concerns this clone: Mouse gene names apply. The read finishes 1 residue shy of the CDR3 end, and the germline J gene is used to complete it. The chain combines TRBV13-2 with TRBJ2-2; D perhaps matches TRBD2 (6 bases). The germline V and J ends were trimmed by 2 bases and 1 base, with 6 bases remaining between them. Germline V gives CDR1 NNHNN, CDR2 SYGAGS (reference sequence). The CDR3 runs 14 residues. This CDR3 is CASGETGNTGQLYF. Incomplete CDR3 DNA: TGTGCCAGCGGTGAGACTGGAAACACCGGGCAGCTCTAC.

A word on this clone: A read error may account for a junction end that differs from germline. Genes here carry mouse names. The sequenced fragment ends 1 residue before the CDR3 boundary, so the rest is inferred from the germline J gene. The rearrangement joins TRBV5 to TRBJ2-4; 7 bases fit TRBD1. CDR1 and CDR2 from the germline V gene are LGHNA and YNLKQL (reference sequence). This CDR3 region has 14 residues. The chain's CDR3 is CAGSPQGDQNTLYF. The CDR3 DNA, read in part, is TGTGCCGGCAGCCCCCAGGGGGATCAAAACACCTTGTAC.

Note on this clone: Genes and germline are mouse. The sequence runs out 1 residue before the end of the CDR3; the remainder is reconstructed from the germline J gene. This chain joins TRBV5 and TRBJ2-7; 8 positions agree with TRBD1. The CDR3 is 14 residues long. J was trimmed by 7 bases and V by 1 base; bases with no gene match: 6. Germline CDR1 and CDR2: LGHNA and YNLKQL (reference sequence). The sequenced CDR3 bases are TGTGCCAGCAGCCAAGTAGTCAGGGGGCTGGAACAGTAC. This translates into CASSQVVRGLEQY. The whole CDR3 sequence reads CASSQVVRGLEQYF.

With respect to this clone: Genes and germline are mouse. The DNA read from the CDR3 is TGTGCCAGCAGTCAGGGGAGCCAAGACACCCAGTAC. Translation gives CASSQGSQDTQY. The whole CDR3 reads CASSQGSQDTQYF. The chain joins TRBV4 to TRBJ2-5, with D perhaps TRBD1 (6 bases). The sequence runs out 1 residue before the end of the CDR3; the remainder is reconstructed from the germline J gene. CDR1 is LGHDT, CDR2 YNNKQL, per germline (reference sequence). V shed 6 bases and J shed 2 bases, with 9 bases lying between them. This CDR3 has 13 residues.

For this clone: The germline and genes are mouse ones. The CDR3 goes on 1 residue after the read ends, and that part is filled in from the germline J gene. The rearrangement links TRBV2 to TRBJ2-4; 13 positions agree with TRBD2. This CDR3 is 17 amino acids long. With V trimmed by 3 bases and J by 1 base, 4 bases remained unmatched. CDR1 is LGHNA, CDR2 YSYQKL, per germline. This CDR3 reads CASSHGLGGRGQNTLYF. Incomplete CDR3 DNA: TGTGCCAGCAGCCACGGACTGGGGGGGCGCGGTCAAAACACCTTGTAC.

This clone has a single count. Mouse gene names and germline throughout. The CDR3 goes on 1 residue after the read ends, and that part is filled in from the germline J gene. J is TRBJ2-5 and V is TRBV20; D remains unclear. Germline values: CDR1 GFQATS, CDR2 STVNSAI. Trimming cost V 2 bases and J 5 bases, with 5 bases left between them. The CDR3 is 11 residues long. CDR3 residues: CGARKLDTQYF. The CDR3 bases that were read are TGTGGTGCTAGGAAACTAGACACCCAGTAC.

About this clone: Mouse names are used for the genes. Read coverage stops 1 residue before the CDR3 terminus; the germline J gene supplies the remainder. The chain joins TRBV5 to TRBJ2-3, with 7 bases matching TRBD2. From germline, CDR1 is LGHNA and CDR2 YNLKQL (reference sequence). J gave up 1 base and V 1 base, and 2 bases lay outside the gene matches. The CDR3 spans 15 residues. The CDR3 reads CASSQGGGGAETLYF. CDR3 DNA (partial): TGTGCCAGCAGCCAAGGGGGGGGAGGTGCAGAAACGCTGTAT.

On this clone itself: Genes here carry mouse names. CDR3 DNA (partial): TGTGCTAGCAGCTCCGGGACAGGGGGAGCAGAAACGCTGTAT. It yields the protein CASSSGTGGAETLY. The whole CDR3 sequence reads CASSSGTGGAETLYF. The rearrangement uses TRBV29 and TRBJ2-3; 11 bases line up with TRBD1. The CDR3 end is not reached by the read, which stops 1 residue before it; the germline J gene fills it in. Germline V gives CDR1 MSHET, CDR2 SYDVDS. The trim removed 6 bases at V and 3 bases at J, leaving 5 bases unmatched. This CDR3 comprises 15 residues.

This clone occurred a few times. Mouse names are used for the genes. CDR3 protein: CASSPRDNQDTQYF. The CDR3 bases that were read are TGTGCCAGCAGCCCCCGGGACAACCAAGACACCCAGTAC. This chain uses TRBV2 with TRBJ2-5; either TRBD1 or TRBD2 may fit D (5 bases each). The read ends 1 residue early relative to the CDR3; the germline J gene fills the gap. From germline, CDR1 is LGHNA and CDR2 YSYQKL. The CDR3 consists of 14 residues. V lost 4 bases and J lost 0, with 8 bases in between.